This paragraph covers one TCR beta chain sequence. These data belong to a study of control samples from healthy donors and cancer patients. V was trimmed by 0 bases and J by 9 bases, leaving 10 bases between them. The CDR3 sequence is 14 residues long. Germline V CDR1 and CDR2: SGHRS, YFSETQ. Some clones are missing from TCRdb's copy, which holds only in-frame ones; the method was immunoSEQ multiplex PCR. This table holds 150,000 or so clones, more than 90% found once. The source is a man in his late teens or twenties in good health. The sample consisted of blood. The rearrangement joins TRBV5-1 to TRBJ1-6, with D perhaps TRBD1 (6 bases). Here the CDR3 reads CASSLEGGLSPLHF. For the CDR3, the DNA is TGCGCCAGCAGCTTGGAAGGGGGACTTTCACCCCTCCACTTT.